A single sample gave rise to the 32 T cell receptor beta chains below, sequenced in a study of blood T cell repertoires in COVID-19. Sequencing used immunoSEQ multiplex PCR; TCRdb keeps in-frame clones, though not all of them. The sample includes 15,000 or so clones, roughly 80% of them seen just once. The sample consisted of peripheral blood. These receptors were collected from a woman aged 60-75 years with acute or convalescent COVID-19.

This rearrangement joins TRBV10-2 to TRBJ1-2; 7 bases line up with TRBD1. The CDR3 loop spans 15 amino acids. The ends lost 2 bases at V and 4 bases at J; junction bases unmatched: 7. Germline V gene sequence: CDR1 WSHSY, CDR2 SAAADI. The CDR3 DNA reads TGCGCCAGCAGTGAGCAAAAGGAGGGGGCCTATGGCTACACCTTC. Translation gives CASSEQKEGAYGYTF.

The gene calls are TRBV4-1 and TRBJ1-4, with TRBD1 matching 7 bases. Germline CDR1 and CDR2: MGHRA and YSYEKL. V was clipped by 3 bases and J by 8 bases; unmatched bases: 9. The CDR3 runs 15 residues. CDR3: CASSQRQGGYEKLFF. CDR3 coding DNA: TGCGCCAGCAGCCAGAGACAGGGTGGATACGAAAAACTGTTTTTT.

The V gene is TRBV2, the J gene TRBJ1-2; D possibly corresponds to TRBD1 (6 bases). The ends were cut back, 1 base at V and 5 bases at J, with 17 bases in the middle. CDR1 and CDR2 from the germline V gene are SNHLY and FYNNEI. The CDR3 loop spans 16 amino acids. CDR3 in DNA: TGTGCCAGCAGTGAAGGGGAGGGGGGGCTTCGGTATGGCTACACCTTC. It specifies CASSEGEGGLRYGYTF.

The J gene is TRBJ2-7, the V gene TRBV6-1, with D perhaps matching TRBD1 (6 bases). This CDR3 comprises 17 residues. V lost 0 bases, J lost 7 bases, and 22 bases lay in between. CDR1 and CDR2 from the germline V gene are MNHNS and SASEGT. The CDR3 loop is CASSEALGQTVSREQYF. CDR3 coding DNA: TGTGCCAGCAGTGAAGCGCTAGGACAGACGGTCTCAAGGGAGCAGTACTTC.

This chain uses TRBV7-9 with TRBJ2-2, with a tentative D call TRBD1 (6 bases). V was trimmed by 2 bases and J by 5 bases, leaving 9 bases between them. From germline, CDR1 is SEHNR and CDR2 FQNEAQ (reference sequence). The CDR3 runs 14 residues. The CDR3 is CASSLWTETGELFF. The CDR3 nucleotides are TGTGCCAGCAGCTTATGGACAGAAACCGGGGAGCTGTTTTTT.

The V and J genes are TRBV3-1 (or the pseudogene TRBV3-2) and TRBJ2-3; TRBD2 aligns across 7 bases. J was trimmed by 8 bases and V by 4 bases; bases with no gene match: 6. The germline gives CDR1 LGHDT, CDR2 YNNKEL (reference sequence). The CDR3 runs 13 residues. As DNA, the CDR3 is TGTGCCAGCAGCCGATTGGGGGGGACTACGCAGTATTTT. Its translation: CASSRLGGTTQYF.

J is TRBJ1-1 and V is TRBV2, with a possible D match to TRBD1 (5 bases). V was pared by 3 bases and J by 1 base, with 9 bases between. CDR3 length: 14 amino acids. Germline V CDR1 and CDR2: SNHLY, FYNNEI. CDR3 amino acids: CASSDLTANTEAFF. The CDR3 DNA follows: TGTGCCAGCAGTGACTTGACAGCGAACACTGAAGCTTTCTTT.

This clone was detected a few times. The V gene is TRBV11-2, the J gene TRBJ2-1; TRBD1 aligns across 11 bases. The V gene end was trimmed by 5 bases and the J gene end by 8 bases; junction bases not matched to a gene: 14. Germline V gene sequence: CDR1 SGHAT, CDR2 FQNNGV. The CDR3 spans 17 residues. The DNA for the CDR3 is TGTGCCAGCAGCCCCTGGGACAGGGGGGAGATAGGCGATGAGCAGTTCTTC. It codes for CASSPWDRGEIGDEQFF.

The chain uses TRBV3-1 (or the pseudogene TRBV3-2) and TRBJ2-7, with TRBD1 matching 7 bases. The V segment lost 6 bases and the J segment 5 bases; nucleotides outside the gene matches: 4. Germline V CDR1 and CDR2: LGHDT, YNNKEL (reference sequence). CDR3 length: 12 amino acids. CDR3 sequence reads: CASRGDRDEQYF. CDR3 bases: TGTGCCAGCAGGGGTGACAGGGACGAGCAGTACTTC.

V usage is TRBV29-1 and J usage is TRBJ2-5, with 12 bases lining up with TRBD2. The length of the CDR3 is 14 residues. V lost 5 bases, J lost 5 bases, and 6 bases stayed unmatched. Germline loops: CDR1 SQVTM, CDR2 ANQGSEA. In nucleotides, the CDR3 is TGCAGCGTTATTCTAGCGGGAGGGGGGGAGACCCAGTACTTC. Encoded protein: CSVILAGGGETQYF.

This clone is labeled as large. The chain's CDR3 is CASSPGDRGGEKLFF. The CDR3 bases are TGTGCCAGCAGCCCCGGAGACAGGGGGGGTGAAAAACTGTTTTTT. The chain employs TRBV3-1 (or the pseudogene TRBV3-2) and TRBJ1-4, with 9 bases identical to TRBD1. V shed 4 bases, J shed 7 bases, and the junction held 7 bases outside the gene matches. Germline lookup yields CDR1 LGHDT and CDR2 YNNKEL (reference sequence). The CDR3 is 15 amino acids.

The chain recombines TRBV6-6 with TRBJ1-1; D may be TRBD1 (5 bases). The CDR3 sequence is 15 residues long. Germline loops: CDR1 MNHNY, CDR2 SVGAGI (reference sequence). Trimming took 3 bases from V and 4 from J, leaving 15 bases between them. In DNA form, the CDR3 reads TGTGCCAGCAGTTATGGCGGGGCGCGGGGCACTGAAGCTTTCTTT. This encodes CASSYGGARGTEAFF.

The V call is TRBV14, the J call TRBJ1-4, with TRBD1 matching over 8 bases. Germline-derived CDR1 and CDR2 are SGHDN and FVKESK. The length of the CDR3 is 15 residues. V lost 4 bases to trimming and J lost 2 bases; unmatched junction nucleotides: 3. In DNA form, the CDR3 reads TGTGCCAGCAGCCGCCGACAGGGGACTAATGAAAAACTGTTTTTT. It translates to CASSRRQGTNEKLFF. Full variable domain (outside the CDR3, taken from reference TRBV14 and TRBJ1-4): EAGVTQFPSHSVIEKGQTVTLRCDPISGHDNLYWYRRVMGKEIKFLLHFVKESKQDESGMPNNRFLAERTGGTYSTLKVQPAELEDSGVYFCASSRRQGTNEKLFFGSGTQLSVL.

The V call is TRBV2, the J call TRBJ2-5; 7 bases are shared with TRBD1. The CDR3 has 13 residues. The V and J ends lost 7 bases and 5 bases, in that order; junction bases with no gene match: 7. CDR1 is SNHLY, CDR2 FYNNEI, per germline. As DNA, the CDR3 is TGTGCCAGCATTCGGGACAGACGGGAGACCCAGTACTTC. It translates to CASIRDRRETQYF.

The chain recombines TRBV27 with TRBJ1-1, with D uncertain. Germline V lookup: CDR1 MNHEY, CDR2 SMNVEV (reference sequence). V was shortened by 5 bases and J by 3 bases, with 16 bases between the two germline ends. This CDR3 has 15 amino acids. DNA for the CDR3: TGTGCCAGCAGTCTCCGCGGGGAGGAGGACACTGAAGCTTTCTTT. It codes for CASSLRGEEDTEAFF.

The chain combines TRBV7-6 with TRBJ1-4; 9 nucleotides line up with TRBD1. The CDR3 totals 14 residues. V lost 5 bases, J lost 8 bases, and 6 bases stayed unmatched. Looked up from germline, CDR1 is SGHVS and CDR2 is FNYEAQ. In nucleotides, the CDR3 is TGTGCCAGCAGCCCCGGGACAGGGTGGGAAAAACTGTTTTTT. Translated: CASSPGTGWEKLFF.

The chain couples TRBV5-5 to TRBJ1-2; 8 bases are a match to TRBD1. CDR3 length equals 16 residues. With 4 bases clipped from V and 2 bases from J, the junction kept 10 bases outside the gene matches. CDR1 SGHKS and CDR2 YYEKEE come from the germline V gene (reference sequence). Written as DNA, the CDR3 is TGTGCCAGCAGCGCCGCCGCAGGGGGCTCAAACTATGGCTACACCTTC. As protein: CASSAAAGGSNYGYTF.

This clone was detected only once. The rearrangement joins TRBV2 to TRBJ1-5; D not resolved. Trimming pared 1 base from V and 1 base from J, leaving 5 bases between. This CDR3 comprises 14 residues. CDR1 and CDR2 from the germline V gene are SNHLY and FYNNEI. For the CDR3, the DNA is TGTGCCAGCAGTGAAGACAAGAGCAATCAGCCCCAGCATTTT. Encoded protein: CASSEDKSNQPQHF.

The V gene is TRBV5-1, the J gene TRBJ2-2; TRBD2 agrees at 8 bases. V lost 6 bases to trimming and J lost 4 bases; unmatched junction nucleotides: 11. CDR1 is SGHRS, CDR2 YFSETQ, per germline. CDR3 length equals 16 residues. Here the CDR3 reads CASTGIAGGGTGELFF. CDR3 nucleotides: TGCGCCAGCACCGGAATCGCCGGGGGGGGCACCGGGGAGCTGTTTTTT.

This chain connects TRBV12-5 to TRBJ2-5, with D possibly TRBD2 on 7 matching bases. Trimming cost V 0 bases and J 3 bases, with 17 bases left between them. The CDR3 totals 17 residues. Germline V gene lookup returns CDR1 LGHNT and CDR2 FRNRAP. DNA for the CDR3: TGTGCTAGTGGTTTGGTACTAGGGGGGGGGCCGGAAGAGACCCAGTACTTC. Translation gives CASGLVLGGGPEETQYF. Drawing the rest from reference TRBV12-5 and TRBJ2-5, the complete variable domain is DARVTQTPRHKVTEMGQEVTMRCQPILGHNTVFWYRQTMMQGLELLAYFRNRAPLDDSGMPKDRFSAEMPDATLATLKIQPSEPRDSAVYFCASGLVLGGGPEETQYFGPGTRLLVL.

The chain joins TRBV19 to TRBJ1-5; TRBD1 aligns across 8 bases. Germline values: CDR1 LNHDA, CDR2 SQIVND (reference sequence). V lost 9 bases to trimming and J lost 2 bases; unmatched junction nucleotides: 15. The CDR3 is 17 amino acids. CDR3 bases: TGTGCCAGCTCCATGCTTCAGGGGGCGTTTGGCAATCAGCCCCAGCATTTT. Translation: CASSMLQGAFGNQPQHF.

This clone was observed a single time. The J gene is TRBJ1-1, the V gene TRBV3-1 (or the pseudogene TRBV3-2); D is possibly TRBD1 (6 bases). There are 15 residues in the CDR3. The V end lost 1 base, the J end lost 6 bases, and 15 bases lay between the germline ends. Looked up from germline, CDR1 is LGHDT and CDR2 is YNNKEL (reference sequence). CDR3 residues: CASSQVGRGIAEAFF. For the CDR3, the DNA is TGTGCCAGCAGCCAAGTTGGTAGGGGGATTGCTGAAGCTTTCTTT.

V is TRBV4-2 and J is TRBJ2-7, with 7 bases aligning to TRBD2. The CDR3 length is 17 residues. Germline values: CDR1 LGHNA, CDR2 YNFKEQ. V dropped 0 bases and J dropped 2; count of bases not matched to a gene: 10. As DNA, the CDR3 is TGTGCCAGCAGCCAAGATCTGCTAGCGGAAGTACCCTACGAGCAGTACTTC. Amino acid sequence: CASSQDLLAEVPYEQYF.

In DNA form, the CDR3 reads TGTGCCAGCAGCTCTATATACAATGAGCAGTTCTTC. Translating gives CASSSIYNEQFF. V and J are TRBV11-2 and TRBJ2-1; D is uncertain. The CDR3 runs 12 residues. Trimming cost V 4 bases and J 4 bases, with 5 bases left between them. Germline CDR1 reads SGHAT; CDR2 reads FQNNGV.

The genes are TRBV11-2 and TRBJ2-7; TRBD2 might be the D (7 bases). Germline values: CDR1 SGHAT, CDR2 FQNNGV. The CDR3 sequence is 15 residues long. V was pared by 4 bases and J by 3 bases, with 16 bases between. CDR3 loop: CASSYREGGSYEQYF. CDR3 coding DNA: TGTGCCAGCAGCTACAGGGAGGGGGGAAGCTACGAGCAGTACTTC.

The chain joins TRBV3-1 (or the pseudogene TRBV3-2) to TRBJ2-1; 13 bases map to TRBD2. The CDR3 length is 17 residues. CDR1 LGHDT and CDR2 YNNKEL come from the germline V gene (reference sequence). Trimming at V came to 5 bases and at J to 8 bases, leaving 12 bases not matched to a gene. CDR3 amino acids: CASSVPMTSGGTYEQFF. The CDR3 bases are TGTGCCAGCAGCGTACCTATGACTAGCGGGGGGACCTATGAGCAGTTCTTC.

This clone was observed once. The rearrangement links TRBV6-6 to TRBJ2-1, with 14 bases identical to TRBD2. There are 15 residues in the CDR3. The germline gives CDR1 MNHNY, CDR2 SVGAGI (reference sequence). The J segment lost 7 bases and the V segment lost 6 bases, leaving 5 bases of the junction unmatched. The CDR3 reads CASRGTSGSLNEQFF. DNA for the CDR3: TGTGCCAGCAGAGGGACTAGCGGGAGTTTAAATGAGCAGTTCTTC.

This rearrangement joins TRBV5-1 to TRBJ1-5, with D possibly matching TRBD1 (6 bases). Germline values: CDR1 SGHRS, CDR2 YFSETQ. This CDR3 has 15 amino acids. Trimming took off 2 bases at V and 5 bases at J, with 14 bases between the two ends. CDR3 in amino acids: CASSLITGSDQPQHF. CDR3 DNA: TGCGCCAGCAGCTTAATCACAGGGTCGGATCAGCCCCAGCATTTT.

CDR3 in amino acids: CAWKRRTTTYEQYF. In DNA, the CDR3 is TGTGCCTGGAAAAGGAGAACTACCACCTACGAGCAGTACTTC. The chain is built from TRBV30 and TRBJ2-7; D gene unclear. V was trimmed by 4 bases and J by 2 bases, leaving 15 bases between them. The length of the CDR3 is 14 residues. The V gene's germline CDR1 is GTSNPN and CDR2 SVGIG (reference sequence).

This clone was seen a handful of times. This chain joins TRBV4-2 and TRBJ2-2; 15 bases are shared with TRBD2. The CDR3 consists of 19 residues. The germline gives CDR1 LGHNA, CDR2 YNFKEQ. V trimming: 4 bases; J trimming: 5 bases; junction bases outside the gene matches: 11. As DNA, the CDR3 is TGTGCCAGCAGCCCCCCGGGACTAGCGGGAGGAGAGGAGACCGGGGAGCTGTTTTTT. This translates into CASSPPGLAGGEETGELFF.

Only one count was recorded for this clone. The gene calls are TRBV10-3 and TRBJ2-5; D call uncertain. CDR1 is ENHRY and CDR2 is SYGVKD in the germline V gene. CDR3 length: 13 residues. The germline V and J ends were trimmed by 0 bases and 5 bases, with 7 bases remaining between them. CDR3 amino acids: CAISESRTETQYF. For the CDR3, the DNA is TGTGCCATCAGTGAGTCGCGAACGGAGACCCAGTACTTC.

The chain carries TRBV27 and TRBJ1-2; 9 bases line up with TRBD1. There are 13 residues in the CDR3. CDR1 and CDR2 from the germline V gene are MNHEY and SMNVEV (reference sequence). Germline trimming cut 5 bases from V and 7 bases from J; bases unmatched to any gene: 5. CDR3 protein: CASSTGTGFGYTF. As DNA, the CDR3 is TGTGCCAGCAGTACCGGGACAGGGTTTGGCTACACCTTC.